This T cell receptor (beta chain) stems from a study of CD8 T cells in Susac syndrome. Findings and limits, study-wide: In its TCR sequencing and HLA analysis, the study acknowledged that the number of individuals was relatively small.

Sequencing targeted TCR beta in T cells from blood (CD8+ and CD4+). The multiple sclerosis control group was made up of treatment-naive patients with stable or active relapsing-remitting disease. Reverse transcription used about 0.45 to 1 ug RNA and random hexamers. Amplification of TCR beta CDR3 across 54 Vbeta and 13 Jbeta was performed with immunoSEQ multiplex PCR. TCRdb re-called the immunoSEQ multiplex PCR reads through MiXCR, storing one row per CDR3 protein. The sample yields approximately 80,000 distinct CDR3 sequences, 75% to 95% seen once. Concerning this clonotype: Its antigen is still unknown.

This CDR3 spans 15 amino acids. Trimming removed 2 bases at V and 5 bases at J, with 14 bases between. Germline V gene data show CDR1 as KGHDR and CDR2 as SFDVKD. Sample: CD8+ T cells from PBMCs. The sequence was obtained from a human donor with multiple sclerosis. V is TRBV24-1 and J is TRBJ2-5; the D gene is possibly TRBD1 (6 bases). In DNA, the CDR3 is TGTGCCACCAGTGATTGGCAGGGGCTCGGGGAGACCCAGTACTTC. As protein: CATSDWQGLGETQYF.